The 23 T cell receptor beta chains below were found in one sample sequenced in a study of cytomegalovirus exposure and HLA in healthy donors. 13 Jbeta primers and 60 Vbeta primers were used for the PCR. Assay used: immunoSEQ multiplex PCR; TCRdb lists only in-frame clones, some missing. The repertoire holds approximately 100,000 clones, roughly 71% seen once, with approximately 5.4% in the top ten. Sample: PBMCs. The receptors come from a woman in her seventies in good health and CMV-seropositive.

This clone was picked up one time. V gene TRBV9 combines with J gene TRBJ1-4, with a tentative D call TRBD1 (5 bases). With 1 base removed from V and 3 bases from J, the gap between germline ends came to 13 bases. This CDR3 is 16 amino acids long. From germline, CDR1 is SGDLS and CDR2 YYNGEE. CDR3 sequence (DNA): TGTGCCAGCAGCGTACAGGCCGGGGGTTCTAATGAAAAACTGTTTTTT. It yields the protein CASSVQAGGSNEKLFF.

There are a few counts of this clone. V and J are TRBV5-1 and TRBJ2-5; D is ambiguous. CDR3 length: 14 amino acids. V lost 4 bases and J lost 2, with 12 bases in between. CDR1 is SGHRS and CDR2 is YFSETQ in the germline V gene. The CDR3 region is CASSPGTYQETQYF. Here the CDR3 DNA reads TGCGCCAGCAGCCCCGGTACTTATCAAGAGACCCAGTACTTC.

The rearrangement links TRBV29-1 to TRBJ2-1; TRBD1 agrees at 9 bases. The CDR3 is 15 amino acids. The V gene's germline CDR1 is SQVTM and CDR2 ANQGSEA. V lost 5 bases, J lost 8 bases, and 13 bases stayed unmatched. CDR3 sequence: CSVYHPGQGIDEQFF. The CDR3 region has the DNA TGCAGCGTTTACCATCCGGGACAGGGTATCGATGAGCAGTTCTTC.

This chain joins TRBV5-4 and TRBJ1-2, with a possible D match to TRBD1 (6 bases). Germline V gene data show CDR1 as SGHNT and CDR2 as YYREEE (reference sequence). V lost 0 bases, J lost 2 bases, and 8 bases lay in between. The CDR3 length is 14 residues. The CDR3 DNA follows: TGTGCCAGCAGCTTGGACAGGGTAAACTATGGCTACACCTTC. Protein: CASSLDRVNYGYTF.

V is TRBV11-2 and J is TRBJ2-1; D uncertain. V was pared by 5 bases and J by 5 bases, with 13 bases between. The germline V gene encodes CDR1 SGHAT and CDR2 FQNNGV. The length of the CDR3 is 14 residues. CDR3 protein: CASSRSEPDNEQFF. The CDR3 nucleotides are TGTGCCAGCAGCAGATCAGAACCAGACAATGAGCAGTTCTTC. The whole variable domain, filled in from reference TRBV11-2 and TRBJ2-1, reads EAGVAQSPRYKIIEKRQSVAFWCNPISGHATLYWYQQILGQGPKLLIQFQNNGVVDDSQLPKDRFSAERLKGVDSTLKIQPAKLEDSAVYLCASSRSEPDNEQFFGPGTRLTVL.

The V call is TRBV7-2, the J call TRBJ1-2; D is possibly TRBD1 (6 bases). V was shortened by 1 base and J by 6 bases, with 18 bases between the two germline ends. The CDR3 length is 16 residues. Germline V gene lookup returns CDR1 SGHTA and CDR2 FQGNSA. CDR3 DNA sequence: TGTGCCAGCAGCTTAGGTGGGGCCAGGGGCCCTGATGGCTACACCTTC. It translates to CASSLGGARGPDGYTF. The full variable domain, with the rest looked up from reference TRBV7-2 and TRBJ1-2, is GAGVSQSPSNKVTEKGKDVELRCDPISGHTALYWYRQSLGQGLEFLIYFQGNSAPDKSGLPSDRFSAERTGGSVSTLTIQRTQQEDSAVYLCASSLGGARGPDGYTFGSGTRLTVV.

The CDR3 here is CASSGQGRGYTF. CDR3 in DNA: TGTGCCAGCAGCGGCCAGGGAAGGGGCTACACCTTC. The J gene is TRBJ1-2, the V gene TRBV4-2, with D possibly TRBD1 on 5 matching bases. The CDR3 has 12 amino acids. Germline CDR1 and CDR2: LGHNA and YNFKEQ. With 5 bases removed from V and 8 bases from J, the gap between germline ends came to 12 bases.

The CDR3 is CASSEGGGWSPLHF. CDR3 sequence (DNA): TGTGCCAGCAGTGAAGGAGGGGGATGGTCACCCCTCCACTTT. The rearrangement uses TRBV6-1 and TRBJ1-6, with D tentatively TRBD1 (6 bases). Germline CDR1 reads MNHNS; CDR2 reads SASEGT. V was shortened by 1 base and J by 10 bases, with 11 bases between the two germline ends. This CDR3 is built from 14 residues.

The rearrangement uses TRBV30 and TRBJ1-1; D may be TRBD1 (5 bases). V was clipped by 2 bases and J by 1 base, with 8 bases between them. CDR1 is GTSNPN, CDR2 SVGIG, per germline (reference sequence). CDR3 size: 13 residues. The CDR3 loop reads CAWSFTGNTEAFF. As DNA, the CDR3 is TGTGCCTGGAGTTTCACAGGGAACACTGAAGCTTTCTTT.

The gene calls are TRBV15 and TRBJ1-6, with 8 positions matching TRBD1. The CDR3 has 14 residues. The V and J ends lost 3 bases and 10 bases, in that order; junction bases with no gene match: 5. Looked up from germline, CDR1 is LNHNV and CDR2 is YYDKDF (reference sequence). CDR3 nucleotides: TGTGCCACCAGCAGGGGACAGGAGCGATCACCCCTCCACTTT. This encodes CATSRGQERSPLHF.

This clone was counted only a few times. The CDR3 loop is CASRGTASTNEKLFF. CDR3 bases: TGTGCCAGCAGGGGGACAGCCTCGACTAATGAAAAACTGTTTTTT. The chain combines TRBV2 with TRBJ1-4, with 7 nucleotides matching TRBD1. Germline loops: CDR1 SNHLY, CDR2 FYNNEI. Trimming cost V 6 bases and J 2 bases; bases outside gene matches: 6. This CDR3 has 15 amino acids.

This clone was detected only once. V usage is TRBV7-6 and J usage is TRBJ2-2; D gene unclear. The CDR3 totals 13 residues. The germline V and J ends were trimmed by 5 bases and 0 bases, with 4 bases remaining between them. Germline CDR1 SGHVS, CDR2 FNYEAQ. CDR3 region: CASSLTNTGELFF. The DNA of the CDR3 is TGTGCCAGCAGCCTAACGAACACCGGGGAGCTGTTTTTT.

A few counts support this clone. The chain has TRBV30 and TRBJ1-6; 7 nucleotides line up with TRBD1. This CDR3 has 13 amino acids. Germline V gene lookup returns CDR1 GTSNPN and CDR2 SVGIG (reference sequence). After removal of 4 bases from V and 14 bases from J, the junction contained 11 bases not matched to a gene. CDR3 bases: TGTGCCTGGAATAGACAGGGACTGAGGTCCCTCCACTTT. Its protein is CAWNRQGLRSLHF.

DNA for the CDR3: TGTGCCAGCACCCCGAGGCGGGGGCCCCAAGAGACCCAGTACTTC. Translated: CASTPRRGPQETQYF. The chain combines TRBV6-5 with TRBJ2-5; a possible D gene is TRBD2 (7 bases). This CDR3 spans 15 amino acids. V was pared by 7 bases and J by 1 base, with 16 bases between. In germline, CDR1 is MNHEY, CDR2 SVGAGI.

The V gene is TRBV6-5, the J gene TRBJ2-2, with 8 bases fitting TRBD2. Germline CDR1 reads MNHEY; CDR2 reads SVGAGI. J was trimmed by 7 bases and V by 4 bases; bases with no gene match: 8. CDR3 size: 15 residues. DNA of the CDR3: TGTGCCAGCAGTTCACTCGGGAGGGAGAACGGGGAGCTGTTTTTT. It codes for CASSSLGRENGELFF.

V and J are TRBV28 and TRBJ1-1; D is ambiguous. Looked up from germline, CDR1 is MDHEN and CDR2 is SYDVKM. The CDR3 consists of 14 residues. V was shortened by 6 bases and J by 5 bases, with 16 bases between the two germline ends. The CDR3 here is CASRLDIRRTEAFF. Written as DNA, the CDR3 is TGTGCCAGCAGACTAGACATACGCAGAACTGAAGCTTTCTTT.

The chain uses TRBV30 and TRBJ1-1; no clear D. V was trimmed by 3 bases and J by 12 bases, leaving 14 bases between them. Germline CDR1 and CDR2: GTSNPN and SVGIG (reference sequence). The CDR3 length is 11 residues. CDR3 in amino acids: CAWSSEAKSFF. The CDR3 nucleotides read TGTGCCTGGAGCTCGGAGGCGAAATCTTTCTTT.

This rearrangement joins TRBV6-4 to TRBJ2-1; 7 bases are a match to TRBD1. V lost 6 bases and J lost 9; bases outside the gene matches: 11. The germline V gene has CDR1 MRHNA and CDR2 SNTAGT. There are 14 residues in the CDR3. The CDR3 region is CASRETGLQPEQFF. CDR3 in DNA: TGTGCCAGCAGGGAGACAGGGCTGCAGCCTGAGCAGTTCTTC.

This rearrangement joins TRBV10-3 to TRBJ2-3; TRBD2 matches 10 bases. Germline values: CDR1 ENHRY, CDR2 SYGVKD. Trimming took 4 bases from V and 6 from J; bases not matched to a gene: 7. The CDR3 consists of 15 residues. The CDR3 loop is CAISALAGGGDTQYF. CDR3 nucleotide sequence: TGTGCCATCAGTGCGTTAGCGGGGGGAGGGGATACGCAGTATTTT.

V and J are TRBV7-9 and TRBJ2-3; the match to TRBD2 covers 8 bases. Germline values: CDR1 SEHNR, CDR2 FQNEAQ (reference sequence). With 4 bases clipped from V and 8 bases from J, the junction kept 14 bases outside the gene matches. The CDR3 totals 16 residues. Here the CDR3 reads CASSSPSAGGRITQYF. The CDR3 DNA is TGTGCCAGCAGCTCCCCATCCGCGGGGGGCCGGATTACGCAGTATTTT.

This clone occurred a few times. CDR3 amino acids: CASSKDSFEGYTF. The CDR3 DNA reads TGTGCCAGTAGTAAGGACAGCTTCGAAGGCTACACCTTC. The rearrangement links TRBV19 to TRBJ1-2; TRBD1 might be the D (6 bases). Germline V gives CDR1 LNHDA, CDR2 SQIVND (reference sequence). V was trimmed by 4 bases and J by 8 bases, leaving 14 bases between them. There are 13 residues in the CDR3. Supplemented by reference TRBV19 and TRBJ1-2, the full variable domain reads DGGITQSPKYLFRKEGQNVTLSCEQNLNHDAMYWYRQDPGQGLRLIYYSQIVNDFQKGDIAEGYSVSREKKESFPLTVTSAQKNPTAFYLCASSKDSFEGYTFGSGTRLTVV.

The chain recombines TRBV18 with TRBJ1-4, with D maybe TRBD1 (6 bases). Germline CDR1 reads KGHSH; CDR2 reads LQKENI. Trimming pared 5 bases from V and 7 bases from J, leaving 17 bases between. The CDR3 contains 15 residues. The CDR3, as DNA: TGTGCCAGCTCAGAAAGGACAGTAGGTAGTGAAAAACTGTTTTTT. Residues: CASSERTVGSEKLFF.

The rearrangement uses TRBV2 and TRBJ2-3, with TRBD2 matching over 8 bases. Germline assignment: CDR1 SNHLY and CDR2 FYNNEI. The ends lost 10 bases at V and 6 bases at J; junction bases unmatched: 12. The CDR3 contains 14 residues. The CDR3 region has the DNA TGTGCCACCAAGTTCGGGGGGGCTATGGATACGCAGTATTTT. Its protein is CATKFGGAMDTQYF.